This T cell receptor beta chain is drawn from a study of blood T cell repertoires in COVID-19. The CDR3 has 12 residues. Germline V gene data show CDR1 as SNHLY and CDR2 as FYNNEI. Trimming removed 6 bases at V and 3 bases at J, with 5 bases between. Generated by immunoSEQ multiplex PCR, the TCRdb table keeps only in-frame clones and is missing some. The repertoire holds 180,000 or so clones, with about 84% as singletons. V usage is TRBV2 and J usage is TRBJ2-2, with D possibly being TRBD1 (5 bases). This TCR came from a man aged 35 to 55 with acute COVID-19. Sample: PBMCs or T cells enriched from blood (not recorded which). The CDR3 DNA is TGTGCCAGCAGCAGGGACACCGGGGAGCTGTTTTTT. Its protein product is CASSRDTGELFF.